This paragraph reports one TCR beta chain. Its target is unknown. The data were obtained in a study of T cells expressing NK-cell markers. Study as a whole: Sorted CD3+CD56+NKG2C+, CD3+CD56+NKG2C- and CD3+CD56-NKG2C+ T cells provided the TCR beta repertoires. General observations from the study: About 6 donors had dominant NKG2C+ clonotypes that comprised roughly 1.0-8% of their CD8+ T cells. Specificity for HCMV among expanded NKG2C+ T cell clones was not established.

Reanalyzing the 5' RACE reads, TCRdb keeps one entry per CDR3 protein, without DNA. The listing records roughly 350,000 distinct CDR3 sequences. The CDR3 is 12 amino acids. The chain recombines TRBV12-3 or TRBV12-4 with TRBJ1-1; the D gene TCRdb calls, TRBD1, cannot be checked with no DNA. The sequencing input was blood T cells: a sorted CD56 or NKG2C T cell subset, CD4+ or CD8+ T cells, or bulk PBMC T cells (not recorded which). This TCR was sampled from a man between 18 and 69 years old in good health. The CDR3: CASSLYRSRAFF.